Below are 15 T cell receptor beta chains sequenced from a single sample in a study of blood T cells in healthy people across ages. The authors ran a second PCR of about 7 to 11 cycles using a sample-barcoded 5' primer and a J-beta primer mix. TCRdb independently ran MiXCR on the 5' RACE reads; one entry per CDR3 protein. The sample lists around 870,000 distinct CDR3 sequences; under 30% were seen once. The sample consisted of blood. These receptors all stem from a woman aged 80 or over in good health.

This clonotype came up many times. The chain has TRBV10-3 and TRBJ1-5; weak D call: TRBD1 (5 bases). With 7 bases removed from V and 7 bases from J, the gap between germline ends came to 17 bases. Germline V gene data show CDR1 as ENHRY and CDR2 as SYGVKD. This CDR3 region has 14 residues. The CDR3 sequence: CAIMDGGGGQPQHF. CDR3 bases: TGTGCCATCATGGATGGCGGGGGAGGGCAGCCCCAGCATTTT.

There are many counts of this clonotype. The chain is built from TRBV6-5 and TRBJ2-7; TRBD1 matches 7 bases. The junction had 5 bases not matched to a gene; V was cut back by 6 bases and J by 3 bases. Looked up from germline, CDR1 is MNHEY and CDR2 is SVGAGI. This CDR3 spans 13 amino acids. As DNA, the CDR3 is TGTGCCAGCAGAAAAGGGGGCTACTACGAGCAGTACTTC. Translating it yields CASRKGGYYEQYF.

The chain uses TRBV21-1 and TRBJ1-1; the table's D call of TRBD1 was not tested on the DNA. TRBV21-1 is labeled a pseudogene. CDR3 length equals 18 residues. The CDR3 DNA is TGTGCCAGCAGCCGCCCCGCTCGGGACAGGGGGCGCAACACTGAAGCTTTCTTT. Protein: CASSRPARDRGRNTEAFF.

CDR3 bases: TGTGCCAGCACACTTGGCCCACGGGGCCTAAACTACGAGCAGTACTTC. Amino acid sequence: CASTLGPRGLNYEQYF. The chain has TRBV12-3 or TRBV12-4 and TRBJ2-7, with D perhaps given as TRBD1 or TRBD2 (5 bases each). CDR3 size: 16 residues. Trimming pared 7 bases from V and 3 bases from J, leaving 22 bases between.

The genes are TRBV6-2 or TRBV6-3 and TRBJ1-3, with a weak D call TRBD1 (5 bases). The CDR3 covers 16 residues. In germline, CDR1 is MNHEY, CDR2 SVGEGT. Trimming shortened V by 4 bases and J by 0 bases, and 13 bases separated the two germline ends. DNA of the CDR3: TGTGCCAGCAGTTCCACAGGAATGGGCTCTGGAAACACCATATATTTT. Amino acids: CASSSTGMGSGNTIYF.

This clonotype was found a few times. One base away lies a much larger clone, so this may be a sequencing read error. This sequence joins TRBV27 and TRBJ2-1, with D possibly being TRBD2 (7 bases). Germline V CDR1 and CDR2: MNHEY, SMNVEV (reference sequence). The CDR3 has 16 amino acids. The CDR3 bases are TGTGCCAGCAGACAAGCGAAGAGGGGGGGTTTATATGAGCGGTTCTTC. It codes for CASRQAKRGGLYERFF.

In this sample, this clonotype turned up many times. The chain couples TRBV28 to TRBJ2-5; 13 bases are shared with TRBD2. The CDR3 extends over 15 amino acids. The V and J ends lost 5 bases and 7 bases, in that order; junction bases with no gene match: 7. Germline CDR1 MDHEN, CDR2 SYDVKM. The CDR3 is CASSGLAGEQGTQYF. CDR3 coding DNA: TGTGCCAGCAGTGGACTAGCGGGGGAACAGGGGACCCAGTACTTC. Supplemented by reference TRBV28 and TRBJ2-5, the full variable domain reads DVKVTQSSRYLVKRTGEKVFLECVQDMDHENMFWYRQDPGLGLRLIYFSYDVKMKEKGDIPEGYSVSREKKERFSLILESASTNQTSMYLCASSGLAGEQGTQYFGPGTRLLVL.

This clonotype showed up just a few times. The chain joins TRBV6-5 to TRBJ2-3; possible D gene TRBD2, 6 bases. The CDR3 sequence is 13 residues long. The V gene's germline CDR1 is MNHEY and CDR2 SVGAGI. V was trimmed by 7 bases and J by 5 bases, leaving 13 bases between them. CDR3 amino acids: CASTGGAVDTQYF. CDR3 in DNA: TGTGCCAGCACAGGCGGGGCGGTAGATACGCAGTATTTT.

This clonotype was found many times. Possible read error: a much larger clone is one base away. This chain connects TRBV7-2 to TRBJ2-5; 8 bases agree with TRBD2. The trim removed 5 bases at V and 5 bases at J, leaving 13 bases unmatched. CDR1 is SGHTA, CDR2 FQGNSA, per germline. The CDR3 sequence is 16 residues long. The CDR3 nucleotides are TGTGCCAGCAGCCCTCCGGGACTAGATCCGTGGGAGACCCAGTACTTC. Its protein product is CASSPPGLDPWETQYF.

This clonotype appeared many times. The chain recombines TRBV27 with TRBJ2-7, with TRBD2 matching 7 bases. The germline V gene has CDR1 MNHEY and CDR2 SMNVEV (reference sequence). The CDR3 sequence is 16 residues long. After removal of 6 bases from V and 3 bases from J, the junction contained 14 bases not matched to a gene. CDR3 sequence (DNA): TGTGCCAGCAGACCCCTGGGAGATAGCGGGTACTACGAGCAGTACTTC. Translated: CASRPLGDSGYYEQYF.

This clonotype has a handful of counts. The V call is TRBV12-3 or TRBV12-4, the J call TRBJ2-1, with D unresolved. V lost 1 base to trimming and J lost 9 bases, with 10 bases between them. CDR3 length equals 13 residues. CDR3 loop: CASSLVNRGEQFF. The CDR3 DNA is TGTGCCAGCAGTTTAGTGAACCGTGGTGAGCAGTTCTTC.

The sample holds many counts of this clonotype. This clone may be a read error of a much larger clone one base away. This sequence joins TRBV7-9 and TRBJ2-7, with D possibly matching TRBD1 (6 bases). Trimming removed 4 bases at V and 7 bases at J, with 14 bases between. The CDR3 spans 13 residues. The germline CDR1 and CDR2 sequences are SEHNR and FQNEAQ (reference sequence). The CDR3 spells CASSSPGASEQYF. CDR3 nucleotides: TGTGCCAGCAGCTCGCCAGGGGCAAGTGAGCAGTACTTC.

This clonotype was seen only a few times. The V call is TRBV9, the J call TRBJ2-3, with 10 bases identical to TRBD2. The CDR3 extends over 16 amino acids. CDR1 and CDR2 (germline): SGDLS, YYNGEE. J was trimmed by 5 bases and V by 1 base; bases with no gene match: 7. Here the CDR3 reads CASSVYRAGGRDTQYF. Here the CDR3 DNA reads TGTGCCAGCAGCGTATATCGAGCGGGGGGGCGAGATACGCAGTATTTT. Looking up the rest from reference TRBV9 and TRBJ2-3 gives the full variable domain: DSGVTQTPKHLITATGQRVTLRCSPRSGDLSVYWYQQSLDQGLQFLIQYYNGEERAKGNILERFSAQQFPDLHSELNLSSLELGDSALYFCASSVYRAGGRDTQYFGPGTRLTVL.

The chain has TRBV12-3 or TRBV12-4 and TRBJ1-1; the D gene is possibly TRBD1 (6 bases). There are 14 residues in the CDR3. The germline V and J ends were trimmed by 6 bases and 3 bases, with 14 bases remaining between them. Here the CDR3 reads CASSPGAGDTEAFF. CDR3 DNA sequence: TGTGCCAGCAGCCCAGGGGCCGGGGACACTGAAGCTTTCTTT.

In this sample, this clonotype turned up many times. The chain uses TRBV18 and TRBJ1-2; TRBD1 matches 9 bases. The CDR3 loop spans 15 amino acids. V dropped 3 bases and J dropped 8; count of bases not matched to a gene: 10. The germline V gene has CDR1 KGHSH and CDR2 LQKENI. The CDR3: CASSPPEQGAGGYTF. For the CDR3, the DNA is TGTGCCAGCTCACCGCCCGAACAGGGGGCGGGAGGCTACACCTTC.